This T cell receptor beta chain originates from a study of T cells in Graves' hyperthyroidism and ophthalmopathy. Background on the study: Peripheral blood was drawn at first diagnosis, prior to all treatment. Study-level findings and limits: Most thyroid-expanded clonotypes above 0.001 were also found in blood.

Trimming took 6 bases from V and 9 from J, leaving 21 bases between them. There are 15 residues in the CDR3. Points on this clonotype: Antigen: not known.

The TCR beta CDR3 regions underwent amplification using RNA transcripts as the source. RT-PCR in the first round (using the HTBI primer set) targeted the TCR CDR3. TCRdb reprocessed the multiplex PCR reads with MiXCR, giving one entry per CDR3 protein. The table shows about 400,000 distinct CDR3 sequences, with 25% occurring only once. The sample consisted of blood. This chain uses TRBV12-3 or TRBV12-4 with TRBJ1-5; possibly TRBD1 for D (5 bases). The source of this sequence is a man aged 50-59 years with Graves' hyperthyroidism. CDR3 protein: CASRTNNGGITPQHF. CDR3 nucleotides: TGTGCCAGCAGAACCAATAACGGGGGAATCACGCCCCAGCATTTT.